This TCR beta chain was documented in a study of T cell changes during pregnancy in multiple sclerosis. Libraries were prepared by immunoSEQ multiplex PCR; TCRdb keeps only in-frame clonotypes and omits some of them. This table has under 150,000 clones, 90% to 96% appearing once. This CDR3 spans 15 amino acids. Trimming took 1 base from V and 7 from J, leaving 13 bases between them. Germline lookup yields CDR1 SGHTA and CDR2 FQGNSA. This clonotype was sampled from a female donor with multiple sclerosis, enrolled in a pregnancy study. Sequences were derived from peripheral blood, sampled after pregnancy. The chain employs TRBV7-2 and TRBJ1-4; no clear D. In nucleotides, the CDR3 is TGTGCCAGCAGCTTAGGGGGAGGGAGCGGTGAAAAACTGTTTTTT. It encodes CASSLGGGSGEKLFF.